Below are 4 T cell receptor beta chains sequenced from a single sample in a study of blood T cells in healthy people across ages. A sample-barcoded 5' primer and a J-beta primer mix were used in a second PCR of roughly 7 to 11 cycles. TCRdb reprocessed the 5' RACE reads with MiXCR, giving one entry per CDR3 protein. Altogether more than 900,000 distinct CDR3 sequences are present, almost 30% being singletons, with the ten largest covering 9.5% to 13%. The data were also submitted as part of a second study, on T cells of mothers and their children.

The sample comprised blood. These receptors were obtained from a woman aged 40 to 49 in good health.

This clonotype has a count of ten or more. This chain connects TRBV29-1 to TRBJ2-5; no firm D call. V gave up 5 bases and J gave up 5 bases, with 12 bases separating them. Per the germline V gene, CDR1 is SQVTM and CDR2 is ANQGSEA. This CDR3 comprises 12 residues. CDR3 residues: CSVRAGLETQYF. DNA for the CDR3: TGCAGCGTTCGGGCTGGTTTGGAGACCCAGTACTTC. The variable domain in full, with the rest retrieved from reference TRBV29-1 and TRBJ2-5, is SAVISQKPSRDICQRGTSLTIQCQVDSQVTMMFWYRQQPGQSLTLIATANQGSEATYESGFVIDKFPISRPNLTFSTLTVSNMSPEDSSIYLCSVRAGLETQYFGPGTRLLVL.

This rearrangement joins TRBV5-1 to TRBJ2-1; 9 bases match TRBD1. J gave up 7 bases and V 2 bases, and 7 bases lay outside the gene matches. CDR1 is SGHRS and CDR2 is YFSETQ in the germline V gene. The CDR3 length is 15 residues. This chain's CDR3 is CASSLPGTGNNEQFF. CDR3 sequence (DNA): TGCGCCAGCAGCTTACCCGGGACAGGGAATAATGAGCAGTTCTTC. Looking up the rest from reference TRBV5-1 and TRBJ2-1 gives the full variable domain: KAGVTQTPRYLIKTRGQQVTLSCSPISGHRSVSWYQQTPGQGLQFLFEYFSETQRNKGNFPGRFSGRQFSNSRSEMNVSTLELGDSALYLCASSLPGTGNNEQFFGPGTRLTVL.

Concerning this clonotype: It may be a read error: a sequence one base away is much more abundant. The chain employs TRBV15 and TRBJ1-1; 9 nucleotides match TRBD1. The V and J ends lost 5 bases and 3 bases, in that order; junction bases with no gene match: 4. The germline CDR1 and CDR2 sequences are LNHNV and YYDKDF (reference sequence). CDR3 size: 14 residues. Written as DNA, the CDR3 is TGTGCCACCAGCCCGACAGGGGGTGACACTGAAGCTTTCTTT. Residues: CATSPTGGDTEAFF.

This clonotype was detected many times. The rearrangement joins TRBV20-1 to TRBJ2-7; D gene uncertain. This CDR3 is 14 amino acids long. Trimming took 7 bases from V and 5 from J, leaving 21 bases between them. Per germline, CDR1 DFQATT and CDR2 SNEGSKA (reference sequence). The CDR3 region is CSVATLYRINEQYF. CDR3 DNA sequence: TGCAGTGTTGCGACATTATACCGTATCAACGAGCAGTACTTC.